This T cell receptor (beta chain) came from a study of shared clonotypes between healthy human individuals. The repertoire was sequenced with immunoSEQ multiplex PCR; TCRdb's copy has only in-frame clones and lacks some. This sample carries roughly 1 million clones, 75% to 85% of them seen once, and the ten largest clones take under 0.6%. Germline CDR1 reads SGHTA; CDR2 reads FQGNSA. Trimming pared 6 bases from V and 0 bases from J, leaving 9 bases between. This CDR3 is 15 amino acids long. The chain recombines TRBV7-2 with TRBJ2-6; D is uncertain. This sequence originates from a man aged 18 to 29 in good health. Some clones in this sample may be carry-over from other donors' samples. Sequenced input: memory CD4+ T cells from PBMCs. Subset here: CD45RA-negative fraction. The CDR3 nucleotides are TGTGCCAGCAGGGGCCTTGGCTCTGGGGCCAACGTCCTGACTTTC. The encoded protein is CASRGLGSGANVLTF.